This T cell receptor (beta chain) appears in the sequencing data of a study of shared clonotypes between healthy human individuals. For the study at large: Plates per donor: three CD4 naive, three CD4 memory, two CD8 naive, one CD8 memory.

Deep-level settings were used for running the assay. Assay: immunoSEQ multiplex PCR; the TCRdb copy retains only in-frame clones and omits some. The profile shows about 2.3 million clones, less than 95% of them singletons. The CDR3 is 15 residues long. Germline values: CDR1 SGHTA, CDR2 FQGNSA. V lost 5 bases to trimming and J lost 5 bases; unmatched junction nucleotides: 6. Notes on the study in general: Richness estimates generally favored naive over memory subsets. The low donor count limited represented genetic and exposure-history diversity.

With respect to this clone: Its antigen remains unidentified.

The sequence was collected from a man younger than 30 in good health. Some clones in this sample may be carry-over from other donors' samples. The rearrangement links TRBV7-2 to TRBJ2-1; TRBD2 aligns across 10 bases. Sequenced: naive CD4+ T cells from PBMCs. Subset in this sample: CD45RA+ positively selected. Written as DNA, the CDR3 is TGTGCCAGCAGCCCCAACCTAGCGGGGGACAATGAGCAGTTCTTC. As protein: CASSPNLAGDNEQFF.